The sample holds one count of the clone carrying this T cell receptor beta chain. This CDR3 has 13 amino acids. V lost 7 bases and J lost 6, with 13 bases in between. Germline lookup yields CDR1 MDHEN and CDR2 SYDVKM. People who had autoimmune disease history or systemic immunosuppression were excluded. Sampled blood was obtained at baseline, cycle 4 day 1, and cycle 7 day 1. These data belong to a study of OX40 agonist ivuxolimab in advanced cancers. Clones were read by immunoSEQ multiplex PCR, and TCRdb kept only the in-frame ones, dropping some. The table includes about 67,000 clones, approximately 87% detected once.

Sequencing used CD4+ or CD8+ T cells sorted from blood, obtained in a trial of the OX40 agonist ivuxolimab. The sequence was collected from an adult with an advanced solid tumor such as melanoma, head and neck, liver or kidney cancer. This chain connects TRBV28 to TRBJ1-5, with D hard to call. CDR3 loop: CASTPGSVQPQHF. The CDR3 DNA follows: TGTGCCAGCACTCCCGGGAGCGTTCAGCCCCAGCATTTT.